Each of the 32 T cell receptor beta chains below was sequenced from the same sample in a study of T cell repertoires in cytomegalovirus infection. TCRdb passed the reads through MiXCR, listing each CDR3 protein once. The table includes 600,000 to 700,000 distinct CDR3 sequences, around a third detected once. Antigen specificity for these receptors is unknown. Sample: cultured PBMCs, taken from culture after CMV antigen stimulation. These receptors were obtained from a human donor in good health (CMV status not recorded). Some clones in this sample may be carry-over from other donors' samples.

This clonotype was observed a handful of times. This chain links TRBV18 with TRBJ1-3, with a weak D call TRBD1 (5 bases). This CDR3 is 15 amino acids long. Trimming stripped 2 bases from V and 4 bases from J, with 12 bases between. Germline CDR1 and CDR2: KGHSH and LQKENI. CDR3 bases: TGTGCCAGCTCACCAGCGACCGGGACGGGAAACACCATATATTTT. This encodes CASSPATGTGNTIYF.

This clonotype has at least ten counts. The chain couples TRBV7-2 to TRBJ2-6; no firm D call. Germline values: CDR1 SGHTA, CDR2 FQGNSA. The CDR3 is 15 amino acids. V lost 5 bases and J 4 bases, leaving 12 bases between the germline ends. The DNA for the CDR3 is TGTGCCAGCAGCGGGCAGATAGCCGGGGCCAACGTCCTGACTTTC. Translation gives CASSGQIAGANVLTF.

The chain recombines TRBV4-2 with TRBJ2-1; D not certain. CDR3 length: 15 residues. The V gene lost 1 base and the J gene lost 6 bases, with 13 bases spanning the gap. CDR1 and CDR2 from the germline V gene are LGHNA and YNFKEQ. CDR3 region: CASSQVTRSGNEQFF. The CDR3 nucleotides are TGTGCCAGCAGCCAAGTAACACGATCGGGCAATGAGCAGTTCTTC.

The chain is built from TRBV6-1 and TRBJ1-1; a weak D match, TRBD1 (5 bases). The V end lost 7 bases, the J end lost 4 bases, and 16 bases lay between the germline ends. This CDR3 has 14 residues. CDR1 MNHNS and CDR2 SASEGT come from the germline V gene. Here the CDR3 reads CASTVRGVGTEAFF. In nucleotides, the CDR3 is TGTGCCAGCACGGTGAGGGGAGTGGGCACTGAAGCTTTCTTT.

This clonotype was picked up a small number of times. This chain uses TRBV19 with TRBJ2-3; the match to TRBD1 covers 7 bases. This CDR3 contains 16 residues. Germline CDR1 and CDR2: LNHDA and SQIVND (reference sequence). V was pared by 9 bases and J by 0 bases, with 12 bases of the junction left unmatched. The CDR3 DNA is TGTGCCAGCCAAGCAGCCGGGACAGCGAGCACAGATACGCAGTATTTT. Protein: CASQAAGTASTDTQYF.

The gene calls are TRBV7-2 and TRBJ2-3; D may be TRBD2 (6 bases). The germline CDR1 and CDR2 sequences are SGHTA and FQGNSA. Trimming removed 5 bases at V and 7 bases at J, with 13 bases between. The CDR3 sequence is 13 residues long. This CDR3 reads CASSPRREYTQYF. CDR3 bases: TGTGCCAGCAGCCCTCGCCGGGAGTATACGCAGTATTTT.

This clonotype was observed a few times. The V call is TRBV25-1, the J call TRBJ2-7, with 8 nucleotides matching TRBD1. This CDR3 has 14 amino acids. Germline V gives CDR1 MGHDK, CDR2 SYGVNS. V dropped 3 bases and J dropped 0; count of bases not matched to a gene: 1. This chain's CDR3 is CASSDGTGSYEQYF. The CDR3 bases are TGTGCCAGCAGTGACGGGACAGGCTCCTACGAGCAGTACTTC.

This clonotype came up many times. The rearrangement joins TRBV7-2 to TRBJ2-1, with 12 bases identical to TRBD2. The CDR3 is 15 residues long. V was clipped by 5 bases and J by 4 bases; unmatched bases: 3. Germline V lookup: CDR1 SGHTA, CDR2 FQGNSA. The CDR3 sequence: CASSRTSGAYNEQFF. The DNA of the CDR3 is TGTGCCAGCAGCCGGACTAGCGGGGCTTACAATGAGCAGTTCTTC.

This clonotype was seen repeatedly, ten times or more. The chain uses TRBV7-2 and TRBJ1-1; 7 bases line up with TRBD1. With V trimmed by 4 bases and J by 6 bases, 2 bases remained unmatched. Germline CDR1 SGHTA, CDR2 FQGNSA. CDR3 length: 12 amino acids. The chain's CDR3 is CASSSTGAEAFF. The CDR3 DNA reads as TGTGCCAGCAGCTCCACAGGGGCTGAAGCTTTCTTT.

The rearrangement uses TRBV28 and TRBJ2-1; 10 bases match TRBD2. Germline V gene lookup returns CDR1 MDHEN and CDR2 SYDVKM. The CDR3 is made up of 15 amino acids. J was trimmed by 8 bases and V by 2 bases; bases with no gene match: 6. The CDR3 DNA sequence: TGTGCCAGCAGTTTAGTACTAGCGGGGCGGGATGAGCAGTTCTTC. Translation: CASSLVLAGRDEQFF.

The gene calls are TRBV6-8 and TRBJ1-2; a weak D match, TRBD1 (5 bases). Germline V gives CDR1 MNHGY, CDR2 SAAAGT. The CDR3 covers 14 residues. V dropped 6 bases and J dropped 0 bases, with 11 bases sitting between them. The CDR3 protein is CASRTGSANYGYTF. The CDR3 DNA reads as TGTGCCAGCAGAACAGGTTCCGCTAACTATGGCTACACCTTC.

Points on this clonotype: The germline gene is not matched at one end of the junction; a read error may be the cause. This chain links TRBV4-1 with TRBJ1-3; 9 bases match TRBD1. Germline-derived CDR1 and CDR2 are MGHRA and YSYEKL. The CDR3 runs 15 residues. The CDR3 coding sequence is TGCGCCAGCAGCCTACAGGGGGCATCTGGAAACACCATATGTTTT. It translates to CASSLQGASGNTICF.

This clonotype showed up just a few times. The chain links TRBV20-1 to TRBJ2-5, with 7 bases lining up with TRBD2. Germline values: CDR1 DFQATT, CDR2 SNEGSKA (reference sequence). The CDR3 has 12 residues. J lost 8 bases, V lost 5 bases, and 8 bases had no gene match. The CDR3 region is CSARDYPGTQYF. DNA for the CDR3: TGCAGTGCTCGGGACTACCCCGGCACCCAGTACTTC.

The J gene is TRBJ1-4, the V gene TRBV11-2; D unclear. V shed 2 bases and J shed 6 bases, with 10 bases lying between them. CDR3 size: 14 residues. Germline V CDR1 and CDR2: SGHAT, FQNNGV. Here the CDR3 reads CASSLTRGDEKLFF. DNA of the CDR3: TGTGCCAGCAGCTTAACACGAGGCGATGAAAAACTGTTTTTT.

This clonotype was found a few times. The chain combines TRBV19 with TRBJ2-2, with unresolved D. Per the germline V gene, CDR1 is LNHDA and CDR2 is SQIVND (reference sequence). The CDR3 contains 14 residues. Deletions cut 3 bases from V and 3 bases from J, with 8 bases between. The chain's CDR3 is CASSIGLYTGELFF. The CDR3 DNA is TGTGCCAGTAGTATTGGGCTCTACACCGGGGAGCTGTTTTTT.

The chain recombines TRBV4-1 with TRBJ2-3; 7 positions match TRBD2. V was clipped by 4 bases and J by 3 bases; unmatched bases: 10. From germline, CDR1 is MGHRA and CDR2 YSYEKL. This CDR3 is built from 16 residues. The CDR3 region has the DNA TGCGCCAGCAGCCCCTTTCCGGGGGGATTGACAGATACGCAGTATTTT. Its translation is CASSPFPGGLTDTQYF.

This clonotype was observed at least ten times. The chain employs TRBV11-2 and TRBJ1-2; TRBD1 agrees at 7 bases. This CDR3 region has 13 residues. Germline assignment: CDR1 SGHAT and CDR2 FQNNGV. J lost 5 bases, V lost 2 bases, and 2 bases had no gene match. The CDR3 region has the DNA TGTGCCAGCAGCTTAACAGGGGAATATGGCTACACCTTC. Translating it yields CASSLTGEYGYTF.

This clonotype occurred a few times. The chain combines TRBV5-1 with TRBJ2-3, with unresolved D. Trimming shortened V by 4 bases and J by 0 bases, and 15 bases separated the two germline ends. CDR3 length: 16 residues. Germline V gene data show CDR1 as SGHRS and CDR2 as YFSETQ. The CDR3 nucleotides are TGCGCCAGCAGCCTCCTCGCGACAACTAGCACAGATACGCAGTATTTT. This gives the protein CASSLLATTSTDTQYF. The variable domain in full, completed from reference TRBV5-1 and TRBJ2-3, reads KAGVTQTPRYLIKTRGQQVTLSCSPISGHRSVSWYQQTPGQGLQFLFEYFSETQRNKGNFPGRFSGRQFSNSRSEMNVSTLELGDSALYLCASSLLATTSTDTQYFGPGTRLTVL.

This clonotype was recorded a few times. The chain recombines TRBV19 with TRBJ1-2; maybe TRBD1 (5 bases). The V gene lost 6 bases and the J gene lost 6 bases, with 11 bases spanning the gap. The CDR3 has 12 residues. Germline CDR1 is LNHDA and CDR2 is SQIVND (reference sequence). The CDR3 DNA reads as TGTGCCAGTAGAGGACAAGGCCATGGCTACACCTTC. It specifies CASRGQGHGYTF.

This clonotype came up a few times. V and J are TRBV18 and TRBJ1-1, with TRBD1 matching over 7 bases. This CDR3 has 15 amino acids. After removal of 6 bases from V and 1 base from J, the junction contained 8 bases not matched to a gene. Looked up from germline, CDR1 is KGHSH and CDR2 is LQKENI. CDR3 in DNA: TGTGCCAGCTCCCCCCGTGACAGGGCGAACACTGAAGCTTTCTTT. Its translation: CASSPRDRANTEAFF.

This clonotype was observed a few times. The genes are TRBV10-1 and TRBJ2-2; the D gene is possibly TRBD1 (6 bases). Per germline, CDR1 WNHNN and CDR2 SYGVQD (reference sequence). Trimming cost V 4 bases and J 1 base, with 13 bases left between them. The CDR3 runs to 16 residues. CDR3 DNA sequence: TGCGCCAGCAGTGGACCGGGACATATGAACACCGGGGAGCTGTTTTTT. It translates to CASSGPGHMNTGELFF.

The rearrangement links TRBV6-1 to TRBJ2-1; D may match TRBD1 or TRBD2 (5 bases each). This CDR3 is 15 amino acids long. The germline V gene encodes CDR1 MNHNS and CDR2 SASEGT. The ends were cut back, 11 bases at V and 6 bases at J, with 23 bases in the middle. The CDR3 DNA follows: TGTGCCGCCGAGCCCGGGACGGCTCGTTCCAATGAGCAGTTCTTC. The encoded protein is CAAEPGTARSNEQFF.

This sequence joins TRBV5-1 and TRBJ2-3, with D tentatively TRBD1 or TRBD2 (5 bases each). From germline, CDR1 is SGHRS and CDR2 YFSETQ. This CDR3 has 16 amino acids. The ends were cut back, 3 bases at V and 3 bases at J, with 17 bases in the middle. CDR3: CASSSGPGADTDTQYF. In nucleotides, the CDR3 is TGCGCCAGCAGCTCTGGTCCCGGGGCCGATACAGATACGCAGTATTTT.

This clonotype was counted at least ten times. This rearrangement joins TRBV7-8 to TRBJ1-2, with a weak D call TRBD1 (5 bases). Trimming took off 0 bases at V and 1 base at J, with 9 bases between the two ends. The CDR3 sequence is 15 residues long. CDR1 is SGHVS and CDR2 is FQNEAQ in the germline V gene. The CDR3 protein is CASSLATGDNYGYTF. DNA for the CDR3: TGTGCCAGCAGCTTAGCTACAGGAGATAACTATGGCTACACCTTC.

The V and J genes are TRBV7-2 and TRBJ2-2; TRBD2 might be the D (5 bases). V was shortened by 5 bases and J by 3 bases, with 13 bases between the two germline ends. The CDR3 is 15 residues long. Germline values: CDR1 SGHTA, CDR2 FQGNSA. The CDR3 is CASSQGGLDTGELFF. DNA for the CDR3: TGTGCCAGCAGCCAAGGAGGTCTCGACACCGGGGAGCTGTTTTTT.

The rearrangement joins TRBV27 to TRBJ2-7, with 10 bases lining up with TRBD1. Trimming at V came to 1 base and at J to 6 bases, leaving 0 bases not matched to a gene. CDR1 MNHEY and CDR2 SMNVEV come from the germline V gene (reference sequence). CDR3 size: 13 residues. The CDR3 bases are TGTGCCAGCAGTTTATGGGACAGGGGCGAGCAGTACTTC. This sequence encodes CASSLWDRGEQYF.

There are many counts of this clonotype. The V and J genes are TRBV12-5 and TRBJ2-1; D is unclear. The germline V gene encodes CDR1 LGHNT and CDR2 FRNRAP. The CDR3 runs 13 residues. The V gene lost 1 base and the J gene lost 7 bases, with 8 bases spanning the gap. The CDR3 loop is CASGLATENEQFF. The CDR3 DNA is TGTGCTAGTGGTTTGGCCACAGAGAATGAGCAGTTCTTC. Filled out from reference TRBV12-5 and TRBJ2-1, the complete variable domain reads DARVTQTPRHKVTEMGQEVTMRCQPILGHNTVFWYRQTMMQGLELLAYFRNRAPLDDSGMPKDRFSAEMPDATLATLKIQPSEPRDSAVYFCASGLATENEQFFGPGTRLTVL.

The chain couples TRBV12-3 or TRBV12-4 to TRBJ1-5; 7 nucleotides agree with TRBD1. The CDR3 contains 14 residues. The V and J ends lost 4 bases and 9 bases, in that order; junction bases with no gene match: 9. CDR3 residues: CASSSGTAGRPQHF. CDR3 nucleotide sequence: TGTGCCAGCAGTTCCGGGACAGCGGGCAGGCCCCAGCATTTT.

This clonotype was detected only a few times. This chain connects TRBV11-2 to TRBJ1-5; maybe TRBD1 (6 bases). The CDR3 spans 13 residues. Germline CDR1 is SGHAT and CDR2 is FQNNGV. V was shortened by 8 bases and J by 2 bases, with 10 bases between the two germline ends. The CDR3 DNA sequence: TGTGCCAGCGCCAGGACAGGCAATCAGCCCCAGCATTTT. This codes for CASARTGNQPQHF.

The chain recombines TRBV6-5 with TRBJ2-7; TRBD1 agrees at 8 bases. The ends lost 5 bases at V and 12 bases at J; junction bases unmatched: 9. This CDR3 is built from 12 residues. CDR1 is MNHEY, CDR2 SVGAGI, per germline. In DNA form, the CDR3 reads TGTGCCAGCAGTGTCTCAGGGGGCACCTTGTACTTC. Translated: CASSVSGGTLYF.

This clonotype has a count of ten or more. The V call is TRBV7-8, the J call TRBJ1-4; D not certain. This CDR3 region has 14 residues. Germline lookup yields CDR1 SGHVS and CDR2 FQNEAQ. The V gene lost 3 bases and the J gene lost 4 bases, with 9 bases spanning the gap. The CDR3 DNA is TGTGCCAGCAGCTTCGCGGTATTTAATGAAAAACTGTTTTTT. Translating it yields CASSFAVFNEKLFF.

As regards this clonotype: This CDR3 is missing its conserved last phenylalanine or tryptophan, likely due to a read error. This chain connects TRBV9 to TRBJ2-3, with no clear D. The CDR3 loop spans 12 amino acids. Trimming took 2 bases from V and 3 from J, leaving 4 bases between them. From germline, CDR1 is SGDLS and CDR2 YYNGEE. In DNA form, the CDR3 reads TGTGCCAGCAGCGTTAGGACAGATACGCAGTATTTA. It translates to CASSVRTDTQYL.